The 32 T cell receptor beta chains below come from one sample, sequenced in a study of OX40 agonist ivuxolimab in advanced cancers. Libraries were made using the immunoSEQ multiplex PCR assay. Sourced from immuneACCESS, this table was stored by TCRdb with only in-frame sequences that have V and J called. A share of the clones is absent; for the studies checked, an unresolved V gene accounts for under half, and the remainder has no known explanation. This sample holds 45,000 to 60,000 clones; roughly three quarters were observed only once. The ten largest account for roughly 4.2% of the sample. Sequenced here: CD4+ or CD8+ T cells sorted from blood, sampled in a trial of the OX40 agonist ivuxolimab. These receptors were taken from an adult with an advanced solid tumor such as melanoma, head and neck, liver or kidney cancer.

The chain joins TRBV18 to TRBJ2-7, with TRBD1 matching over 11 bases. Per germline, CDR1 KGHSH and CDR2 LQKENI. V shed 3 bases and J 0 bases; nucleotides not matched to a gene: 4. This CDR3 is 16 amino acids long. CDR3 nucleotide sequence: TGTGCCAGCTCACCGGGACAGGGGGGGTACTCCTACGAGCAGTACTTC. It translates to CASSPGQGGYSYEQYF.

The V call is TRBV25-1, the J call TRBJ2-1; possibly TRBD1 for D (6 bases). The CDR3 is made up of 14 amino acids. CDR1 MGHDK and CDR2 SYGVNS come from the germline V gene. Trimming cost V 5 bases and J 0 bases, with 8 bases left between them. CDR3 sequence: CASSRDISYNEQFF. As DNA, the CDR3 is TGTGCCAGCAGTCGGGACATCTCCTACAATGAGCAGTTCTTC.

The V gene is TRBV7-2, the J gene TRBJ2-5, with 11 bases lining up with TRBD2. The germline V gene has CDR1 SGHTA and CDR2 FQGNSA. J gave up 0 bases and V 5 bases, and 5 bases lay outside the gene matches. The CDR3 consists of 16 residues. CDR3 in amino acids: CASSPRLAGHQETQYF. CDR3 nucleotide sequence: TGTGCCAGCAGCCCCCGACTAGCGGGACACCAAGAGACCCAGTACTTC.

This chain joins TRBV11-2 and TRBJ2-1; 8 positions agree with TRBD2. J was trimmed by 15 bases and V by 6 bases; bases with no gene match: 10. CDR1 is SGHAT, CDR2 FQNNGV, per germline. The CDR3 consists of 12 residues. The CDR3 here is CASSVAGPPRFF. CDR3 DNA sequence: TGTGCCAGCAGTGTAGCGGGACCACCCCGGTTCTTC.

The rearrangement uses TRBV19 and TRBJ1-3; D may be TRBD1 (6 bases). This CDR3 contains 15 residues. Deletions cut 2 bases from V and 3 bases from J, with 11 bases between. The germline gives CDR1 LNHDA, CDR2 SQIVND (reference sequence). The CDR3 protein is CASSINREYGNTIYF. CDR3 bases: TGTGCCAGTAGTATAAACAGGGAGTATGGAAACACCATATATTTT. The full variable domain, in which reference TRBV19 and TRBJ1-3 provide the parts outside the CDR3, is DGGITQSPKYLFRKEGQNVTLSCEQNLNHDAMYWYRQDPGQGLRLIYYSQIVNDFQKGDIAEGYSVSREKKESFPLTVTSAQKNPTAFYLCASSINREYGNTIYFGEGSWLTVV.

The genes are TRBV5-1 and TRBJ1-1, with D uncertain. CDR1 and CDR2 from the germline V gene are SGHRS and YFSETQ. CDR3 length: 14 residues. V dropped 4 bases and J dropped 3 bases, with 13 bases sitting between them. CDR3: CASSRSGRDTEAFF. CDR3 coding DNA: TGCGCCAGCAGCCGGTCGGGCCGGGACACTGAAGCTTTCTTT.

The chain links TRBV7-8 to TRBJ2-2; D unresolved. This CDR3 contains 15 residues. The germline V gene encodes CDR1 SGHVS and CDR2 FQNEAQ. V was pared by 5 bases and J by 1 base, with 11 bases between. The CDR3 DNA reads as TGTGCCAGCAGCCCTACGGGCGTGAACACCGGGGAGCTGTTTTTT. Its translation is CASSPTGVNTGELFF.

This clone was observed once. The rearrangement uses TRBV7-9 and TRBJ2-3; D may be TRBD2 (5 bases). The CDR3 has 14 amino acids. The V gene's germline CDR1 is SEHNR and CDR2 FQNEAQ (reference sequence). V lost 0 bases to trimming and J lost 4 bases, with 8 bases between them. The CDR3 loop is CASSLALGADTQYF. For the CDR3, the DNA is TGTGCCAGCAGCTTAGCCCTCGGGGCAGATACGCAGTATTTT.

This clone has a single count. J is TRBJ1-2 and V is TRBV27; no clear D. Between the trimmed V and J ends, which lost 5 bases and 0 bases, there was a span of 7 bases. The CDR3 is 13 amino acids. CDR1 is MNHEY, CDR2 SMNVEV, per germline (reference sequence). In DNA form, the CDR3 reads TGTGCCAGCAGTCCCCGTTCTAACTATGGCTACACCTTC. Residues: CASSPRSNYGYTF.

The V and J genes are TRBV7-2 and TRBJ2-7; D might be TRBD1 (6 bases). Trimming removed 0 bases at V and 4 bases at J, with 13 bases between. The CDR3 runs 15 residues. The germline V gene encodes CDR1 SGHTA and CDR2 FQGNSA. The CDR3 loop reads CASSLAGQWRYEQYF. The CDR3 bases are TGTGCCAGCAGCTTAGCTGGACAGTGGAGGTACGAGCAGTACTTC.

The chain recombines TRBV6-5 with TRBJ1-6, with 7 bases identical to TRBD1. The CDR3 is made up of 14 amino acids. In germline, CDR1 is MNHEY, CDR2 SVGAGI. V was clipped by 6 bases and J by 10 bases; unmatched bases: 9. CDR3 sequence: CASSSGQNSSPLHF. In nucleotides, the CDR3 is TGTGCCAGCAGCTCGGGACAGAACAGCTCACCCCTCCACTTT.

This clone has just a few counts. V gene TRBV5-6 combines with J gene TRBJ2-3, with 10 bases identical to TRBD2. The germline V gene has CDR1 SGHDT and CDR2 YYEEEE. The CDR3 spans 18 residues. The ends lost 4 bases at V and 1 base at J; junction bases unmatched: 12. The CDR3 sequence: CASSHHLAGEGGTDTQYF. The CDR3 DNA sequence: TGTGCCAGCAGCCACCACCTAGCGGGAGAAGGGGGCACAGATACGCAGTATTTT. Variable domain in full (rest from reference TRBV5-6 and TRBJ2-3): DAGVTQSPTHLIKTRGQQVTLRCSPKSGHDTVSWYQQALGQGPQFIFQYYEEEERQRGNFPDRFSGHQFPNYSSELNVNALLLGDSALYLCASSHHLAGEGGTDTQYFGPGTRLTVL.

This rearrangement joins TRBV11-3 to TRBJ2-2; the D gene could be TRBD1 or TRBD2 (5 bases each). Germline CDR1 reads SGHNT; CDR2 reads YENEEA. V was pared by 6 bases and J by 1 base, with 12 bases between. CDR3 size: 15 residues. Here the CDR3 DNA reads TGTGCCAGCAGTCCTAGCAGGGTGAACACCGGGGAGCTGTTTTTT. Residues: CASSPSRVNTGELFF.

The gene calls are TRBV6-5 and TRBJ1-3; D remains ambiguous. Germline loops: CDR1 MNHEY, CDR2 SVGAGI. This CDR3 has 12 amino acids. The V and J ends lost 6 bases and 9 bases respectively, with 12 bases between them. CDR3: CASSDRGFTIYF. In DNA form, the CDR3 reads TGTGCCAGCAGCGACCGTGGTTTCACCATATATTTT.

This chain joins TRBV11-2 and TRBJ2-7; 7 nucleotides line up with TRBD2. Germline assignment: CDR1 SGHAT and CDR2 FQNNGV. V was pared by 3 bases and J by 5 bases, with 1 base of the junction left unmatched. This CDR3 is built from 12 residues. The CDR3 coding sequence is TGTGCCAGCAGCTTTACTAGCGACGAGCAGTACTTC. Translation: CASSFTSDEQYF.

This chain uses TRBV6-5 with TRBJ1-3, with D tentatively TRBD1 (5 bases). Germline V gives CDR1 MNHEY, CDR2 SVGAGI. Trimming pared 4 bases from V and 3 bases from J, leaving 10 bases between. The CDR3 covers 14 residues. In DNA form, the CDR3 reads TGTGCCAGCAGTTTAGACAGAATTGGAAACACCATATATTTT. The encoded protein is CASSLDRIGNTIYF.

The rearrangement joins TRBV6-1 to TRBJ2-3; 8 bases are a match to TRBD1. The CDR3 runs 14 residues. V dropped 6 bases and J dropped 2; count of bases not matched to a gene: 4. The germline gives CDR1 MNHNS, CDR2 SASEGT. CDR3 region: CASREGQDTDTQYF. CDR3 nucleotides: TGTGCCAGCAGGGAGGGACAGGACACAGATACGCAGTATTTT.

Of note for this clone: One end of the junction is discordant with germline, which a read error may explain. This chain connects TRBV20-1 to TRBJ1-2, with D unresolved. The CDR3 covers 11 residues. Germline CDR1 and CDR2: DFQATT and SNEGSKA (reference sequence). CDR3 bases: TGCAGTGCCCCAAGAGAAACCGCCCCACTCTTC. It translates to CSAPRETAPLF.

V usage is TRBV18 and J usage is TRBJ1-6; TRBD1 might be the D (6 bases). The germline V gene encodes CDR1 KGHSH and CDR2 LQKENI. The V end lost 4 bases, the J end lost 5 bases, and 9 bases lay between the germline ends. The CDR3 length is 14 residues. The CDR3, as DNA: TGTGCCAGCTCACAGAGGACAGATAATTCACCCCTCCACTTT. Amino acid sequence: CASSQRTDNSPLHF.

V gene TRBV18 combines with J gene TRBJ2-5; D uncertain. The CDR3 sequence is 15 residues long. Trimming took off 1 base at V and 4 bases at J, with 13 bases between the two ends. The germline V gene encodes CDR1 KGHSH and CDR2 LQKENI. This chain's CDR3 is CASSPRNGPSETQYF. The DNA of the CDR3 is TGTGCCAGCTCACCACGGAACGGTCCGTCAGAGACCCAGTACTTC.

This chain uses TRBV5-1 with TRBJ1-1; D unclear. Trimming shortened V by 0 bases and J by 1 base, and 7 bases separated the two germline ends. This CDR3 comprises 14 residues. CDR1 and CDR2 (germline): SGHRS, YFSETQ. CDR3 amino acids: CASSLGESNTEAFF. In DNA form, the CDR3 reads TGCGCCAGCAGCTTGGGAGAGTCGAACACTGAAGCTTTCTTT.

J is TRBJ2-2 and V is TRBV7-6, with TRBD2 identical over 10 bases. V was pared by 2 bases and J by 6 bases, with 3 bases of the junction left unmatched. CDR3 length: 15 amino acids. Per germline, CDR1 SGHVS and CDR2 FNYEAQ. Here the CDR3 reads CASSLRLAGAGELFF. In nucleotides, the CDR3 is TGTGCCAGCAGCTTAAGACTAGCGGGTGCCGGGGAGCTGTTTTTT.

The chain couples TRBV6-1 to TRBJ1-1; possible D gene TRBD1, 6 bases. Germline V gene data show CDR1 as MNHNS and CDR2 as SASEGT. This CDR3 comprises 14 residues. Trimming took off 7 bases at V and 7 bases at J, with 19 bases between the two ends. The CDR3, as DNA: TGTGCCAGCACCCCACGGCAGGGGAGGGGTGAAGCTTTCTTT. Translated: CASTPRQGRGEAFF.

The CDR3 DNA reads TGTGCCAGCAGCCTGAGTACAGTAAGCTATGGCTACACCTTC. This codes for CASSLSTVSYGYTF. The chain links TRBV7-2 to TRBJ1-2; D ambiguous. The germline V gene has CDR1 SGHTA and CDR2 FQGNSA. The CDR3 has 14 residues. V was clipped by 5 bases and J by 4 bases, with 14 bases between them.

The chain joins TRBV11-2 to TRBJ1-1; 7 bases line up with TRBD1. Germline V CDR1 and CDR2: SGHAT, FQNNGV. The V gene end was trimmed by 4 bases and the J gene end by 1 base; junction bases not matched to a gene: 9. The CDR3 extends over 16 amino acids. The CDR3 DNA reads TGTGCCAGCAGCTCCGGATTCAGGACAGGGAACACTGAAGCTTTCTTT. Encoded protein: CASSSGFRTGNTEAFF.

The chain joins TRBV7-9 to TRBJ1-4, with D unresolved. Trimming cost V 4 bases and J 8 bases, with 14 bases left between them. This CDR3 contains 14 residues. Germline V gene sequence: CDR1 SEHNR, CDR2 FQNEAQ (reference sequence). CDR3 region: CASSSSGVREKLFF. CDR3 nucleotides: TGTGCCAGCAGCTCGAGCGGGGTTAGGGAAAAACTGTTTTTT. Based on the CDR3 plus reference TRBV7-9 and TRBJ1-4, the full variable domain is DTGVSQNPRHKITKRGQNVTFRCDPISEHNRLYWYRQTLGQGPEFLTYFQNEAQLEKSRLLSDRFSAERPKGSFSTLEIQRTEQGDSAMYLCASSSSGVREKLFFGSGTQLSVL.

The chain has TRBV5-4 and TRBJ1-1; a weak D match, TRBD1 (6 bases). This CDR3 has 14 amino acids. V shed 6 bases and J shed 6 bases, with 18 bases lying between them. Germline values: CDR1 SGHNT, CDR2 YYREEE (reference sequence). CDR3 sequence: CASTRQVVGSEAFF. Written as DNA, the CDR3 is TGTGCCAGCACCCGACAGGTAGTTGGGTCTGAAGCTTTCTTT.

The CDR3 region is CASSSGTGSGANVLTF. The DNA of the CDR3 is TGCGCCAGCAGCTCCGGGACAGGGTCGGGGGCCAACGTCCTGACTTTC. This chain uses TRBV5-1 with TRBJ2-6; TRBD1 matches 9 bases. V gave up 3 bases and J gave up 4 bases; unmatched junction bases: 5. This CDR3 is 16 amino acids long. CDR1 and CDR2 (germline): SGHRS, YFSETQ.

The genes are TRBV7-6 and TRBJ1-3; no clear D gene. This CDR3 spans 15 amino acids. Germline V gene data show CDR1 as SGHVS and CDR2 as FNYEAQ. Between the trimmed V and J ends, which lost 1 base and 3 bases, there was a span of 10 bases. The chain's CDR3 is CASSLVPGVGNTIYF. CDR3 DNA sequence: TGTGCCAGCAGCTTAGTACCCGGAGTTGGAAACACCATATATTTT.

The CDR3 bases are TGTGCCAGCAGCTTAGTAGGGGACGCGGGCTACACCTTC. Encoded protein: CASSLVGDAGYTF. The chain carries TRBV7-8 and TRBJ1-2, with D possibly matching TRBD1 (5 bases). Trimming took 1 base from V and 8 from J, leaving 11 bases between them. The CDR3 has 13 amino acids. CDR1 is SGHVS and CDR2 is FQNEAQ in the germline V gene.

In DNA, the CDR3 is TGTGCCAGCAGTTTCGAGGGCCAAGAGGGGTTGCGGAAAAAACTGTTTTTT. Translated, it gives CASSFEGQEGLRKKLFF. V gene TRBV28 combines with J gene TRBJ1-4, with D possibly being TRBD1 (5 bases). From germline, CDR1 is MDHEN and CDR2 SYDVKM. V was cut by 3 bases and J by 9 bases, with 23 bases left in between. The CDR3 loop spans 17 amino acids.

This chain connects TRBV2 to TRBJ1-2, with D possibly matching TRBD1 (6 bases). Germline V gene data show CDR1 as SNHLY and CDR2 as FYNNEI. The CDR3 sequence is 15 residues long. The V end lost 1 base, the J end lost 2 bases, and 11 bases lay between the germline ends. The CDR3 DNA follows: TGTGCCAGCAGTGAAGAGGGACACCCGAACTATGGCTACACCTTC. Amino acid sequence: CASSEEGHPNYGYTF.